This T cell receptor beta chain was documented in a study of blood T cell repertoires in COVID-19. Study summary: PBMCs, B-cell-depleted T cells, or T cells were the source of the cDNA or gDNA that made up the material.

In the authors' methods: Using reference gene primer amplification, nucleated cell counts were estimated. Profiling relied on immunoSEQ multiplex PCR, and the TCRdb table lists in-frame clones only, not all of them. V, J and clone size are those of that table, while D and trimming were read from the DNA. The sample gives about 100,000 clones, 69% of which show up once; approximately 5.9% is in the top ten. The CDR3 consists of 13 residues. V lost 3 bases and J lost 2; bases outside the gene matches: 4. Germline V gene data show CDR1 as GTSNPN and CDR2 as SVGIG (reference sequence). The sequence derives from a man older than 75 with acute or convalescent COVID-19. V and J are TRBV30 and TRBJ2-7; 7 positions agree with TRBD2. The sequencing input was peripheral blood. CDR3 in amino acids: CAWRASGTYEQYF. CDR3 in DNA: TGTGCCTGGAGGGCTAGCGGAACCTACGAGCAGTACTTC.